Sequencing of this TCR beta chain was carried out in a study of cytomegalovirus exposure and HLA in healthy donors. These donors, healthy bone marrow donors, were studied. The sample holds a few counts of this clone. Its matching antigen is unknown. Study-wide results and limits: Later analysis placed DRB1 highest and HLA-C lowest in TCR association rates, which differed by HLA locus. Productive rates of about 90% or about 30% were seen for most TCR beta V segments in an earlier analysis.

Primers for the PCR totalled 60 Vbeta and 13 Jbeta. Profiling relied on immunoSEQ multiplex PCR, and the TCRdb table lists in-frame clones only, not all of them. The sample holds around 150,000 clones; about 79% are singletons and the top ten take approximately 2.8%. Trimming took off 5 bases at V and 0 bases at J, with 7 bases between the two ends. The CDR3 loop spans 14 amino acids. From germline, CDR1 is LGHNA and CDR2 YNFKEQ. The V gene is TRBV4-2, the J gene TRBJ2-2, with D possibly being TRBD1 (6 bases). This TCR came from a male donor in good health and CMV-seronegative. The sample consisted of PBMCs. CDR3 nucleotides: TGTGCCAGCAGCGGACAGACGAACACCGGGGAGCTGTTTTTT. Translation: CASSGQTNTGELFF.